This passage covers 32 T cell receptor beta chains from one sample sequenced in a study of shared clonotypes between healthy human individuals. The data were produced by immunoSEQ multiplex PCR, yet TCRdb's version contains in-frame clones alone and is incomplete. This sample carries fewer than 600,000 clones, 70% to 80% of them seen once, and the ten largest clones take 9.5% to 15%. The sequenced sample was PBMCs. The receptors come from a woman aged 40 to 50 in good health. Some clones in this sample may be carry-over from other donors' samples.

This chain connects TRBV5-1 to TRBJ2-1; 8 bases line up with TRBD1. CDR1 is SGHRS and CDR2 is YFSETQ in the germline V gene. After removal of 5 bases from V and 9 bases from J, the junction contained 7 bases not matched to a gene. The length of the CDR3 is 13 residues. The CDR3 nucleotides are TGCGCCAGCAGTTTCGGACAGGGCGGTGAGCAGTTCTTC. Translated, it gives CASSFGQGGEQFF.

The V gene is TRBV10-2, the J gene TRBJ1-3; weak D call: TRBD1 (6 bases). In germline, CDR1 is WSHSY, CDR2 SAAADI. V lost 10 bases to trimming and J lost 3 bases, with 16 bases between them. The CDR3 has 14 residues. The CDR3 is CATKVGGLGNTIYF. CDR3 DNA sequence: TGCGCCACCAAGGTTGGGGGGCTTGGAAACACCATATATTTT.

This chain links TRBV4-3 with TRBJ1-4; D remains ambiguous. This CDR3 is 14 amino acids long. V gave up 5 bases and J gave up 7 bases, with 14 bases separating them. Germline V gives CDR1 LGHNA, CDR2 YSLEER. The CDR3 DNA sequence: TGCGCCAGCAGCAACGGGTACAGAGGTGAAAAACTGTTTTTT. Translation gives CASSNGYRGEKLFF.

The CDR3: CSVATVTDTQYF. CDR3 DNA sequence: TGCAGCGTTGCGACAGTCACAGATACGCAGTATTTT. The chain joins TRBV29-1 to TRBJ2-3, with a weak D call TRBD1 (5 bases). CDR3 length: 12 residues. V was cut by 4 bases and J by 2 bases, with 7 bases left in between. Germline V gene sequence: CDR1 SQVTM, CDR2 ANQGSEA.

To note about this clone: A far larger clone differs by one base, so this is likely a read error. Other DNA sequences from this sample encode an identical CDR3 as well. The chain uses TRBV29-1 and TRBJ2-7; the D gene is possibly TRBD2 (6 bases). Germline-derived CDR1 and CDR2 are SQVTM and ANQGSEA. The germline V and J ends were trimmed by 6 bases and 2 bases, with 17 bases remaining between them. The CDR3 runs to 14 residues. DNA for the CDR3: TGCAGCGTAGGGGCTGGGCGGGAACCCTACGAGCAGTACTTC. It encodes CSVGAGREPYEQYF.

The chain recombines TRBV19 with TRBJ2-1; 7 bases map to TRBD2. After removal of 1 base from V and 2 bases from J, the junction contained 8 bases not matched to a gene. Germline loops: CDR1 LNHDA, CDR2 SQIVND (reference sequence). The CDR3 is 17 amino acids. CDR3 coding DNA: TGTGCCAGTAGTATAGGTTGGCTAGCGGCTACCTACAATGAGCAGTTCTTC. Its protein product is CASSIGWLAATYNEQFF.

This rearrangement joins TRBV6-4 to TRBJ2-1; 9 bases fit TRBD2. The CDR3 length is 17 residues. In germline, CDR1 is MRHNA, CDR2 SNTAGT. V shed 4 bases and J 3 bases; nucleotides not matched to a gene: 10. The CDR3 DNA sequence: TGTGCCAGCAGTGTTCGGCTAGCGGGATTCAACTACAATGAGCAGTTCTTC. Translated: CASSVRLAGFNYNEQFF.

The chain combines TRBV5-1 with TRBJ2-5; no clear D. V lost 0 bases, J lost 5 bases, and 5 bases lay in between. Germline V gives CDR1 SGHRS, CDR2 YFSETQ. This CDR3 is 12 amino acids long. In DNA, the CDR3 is TGCGCCAGCAGCTTGGGACGGGAGACCCAGTACTTC. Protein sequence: CASSLGRETQYF.

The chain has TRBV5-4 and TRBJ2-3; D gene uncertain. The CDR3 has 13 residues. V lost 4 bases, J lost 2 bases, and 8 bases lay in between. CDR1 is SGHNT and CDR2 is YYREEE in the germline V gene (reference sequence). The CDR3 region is CASSAASTDTQYF. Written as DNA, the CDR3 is TGTGCCAGCAGCGCGGCTTCCACAGATACGCAGTATTTT.

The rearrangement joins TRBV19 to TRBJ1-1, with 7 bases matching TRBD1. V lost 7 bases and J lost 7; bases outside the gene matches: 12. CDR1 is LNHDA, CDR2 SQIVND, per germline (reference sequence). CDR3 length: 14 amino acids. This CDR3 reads CASNTRDRKNEAFF. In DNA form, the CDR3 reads TGTGCCAGTAATACCCGGGACAGAAAAAATGAAGCTTTCTTT. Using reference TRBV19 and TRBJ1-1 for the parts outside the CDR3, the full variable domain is DGGITQSPKYLFRKEGQNVTLSCEQNLNHDAMYWYRQDPGQGLRLIYYSQIVNDFQKGDIAEGYSVSREKKESFPLTVTSAQKNPTAFYLCASNTRDRKNEAFFGQGTRLTVV.

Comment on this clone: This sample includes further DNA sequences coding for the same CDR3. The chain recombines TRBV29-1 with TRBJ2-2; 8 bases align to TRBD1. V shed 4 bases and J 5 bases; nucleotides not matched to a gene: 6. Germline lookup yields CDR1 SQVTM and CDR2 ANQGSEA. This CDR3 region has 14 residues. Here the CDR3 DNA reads TGCAGCGTTGGCCAGGGGGCTGGGACCGGGGAGCTGTTTTTT. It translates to CSVGQGAGTGELFF.

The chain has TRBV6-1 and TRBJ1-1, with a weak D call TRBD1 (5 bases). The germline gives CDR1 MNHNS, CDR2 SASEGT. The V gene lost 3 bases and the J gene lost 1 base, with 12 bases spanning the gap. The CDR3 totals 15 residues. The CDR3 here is CASSESGGRNTEAFF. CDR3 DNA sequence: TGTGCCAGCAGTGAGAGTGGGGGTCGGAACACTGAAGCTTTCTTT.

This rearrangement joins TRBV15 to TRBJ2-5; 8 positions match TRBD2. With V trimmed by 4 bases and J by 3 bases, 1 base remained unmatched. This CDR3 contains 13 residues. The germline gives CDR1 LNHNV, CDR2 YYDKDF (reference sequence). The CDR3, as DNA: TGTGCCACCAGCAAGGGACTAGAAGAGACCCAGTACTTC. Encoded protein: CATSKGLEETQYF.

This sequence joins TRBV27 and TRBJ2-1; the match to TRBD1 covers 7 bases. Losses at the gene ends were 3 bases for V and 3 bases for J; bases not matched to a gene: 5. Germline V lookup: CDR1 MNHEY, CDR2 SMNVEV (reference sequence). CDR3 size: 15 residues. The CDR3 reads CASSLGQPNYNEQFF. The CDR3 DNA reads TGTGCCAGCAGTTTGGGACAGCCGAACTACAATGAGCAGTTCTTC.

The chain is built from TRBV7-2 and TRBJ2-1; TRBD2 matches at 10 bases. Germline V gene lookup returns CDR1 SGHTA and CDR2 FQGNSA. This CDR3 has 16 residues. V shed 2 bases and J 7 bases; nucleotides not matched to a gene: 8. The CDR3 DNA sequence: TGTGCCAGCAGCTTATGGGCTAGCGGGAGTAGTAATGAGCAGTTCTTC. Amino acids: CASSLWASGSSNEQFF.

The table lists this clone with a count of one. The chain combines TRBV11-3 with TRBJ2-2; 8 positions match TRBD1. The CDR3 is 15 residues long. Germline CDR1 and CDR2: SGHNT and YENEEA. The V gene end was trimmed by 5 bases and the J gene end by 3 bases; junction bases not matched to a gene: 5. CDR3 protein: CASSVGTGDTGELFF. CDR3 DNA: TGTGCCAGCAGCGTAGGGACAGGAGACACCGGGGAGCTGTTTTTT.

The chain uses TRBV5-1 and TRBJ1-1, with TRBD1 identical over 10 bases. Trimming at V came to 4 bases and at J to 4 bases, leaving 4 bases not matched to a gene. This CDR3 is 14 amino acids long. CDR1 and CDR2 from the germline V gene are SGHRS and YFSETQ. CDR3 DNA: TGCGCCAGCAGCGCTCGACAGGGGGCCACTGAAGCTTTCTTT. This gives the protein CASSARQGATEAFF.

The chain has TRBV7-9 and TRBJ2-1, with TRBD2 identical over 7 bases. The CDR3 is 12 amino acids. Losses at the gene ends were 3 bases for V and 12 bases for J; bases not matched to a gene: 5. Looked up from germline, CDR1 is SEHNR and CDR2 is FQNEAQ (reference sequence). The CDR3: CASSFRAGRQFF. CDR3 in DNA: TGTGCCAGCAGCTTCCGAGCGGGACGGCAGTTCTTC.

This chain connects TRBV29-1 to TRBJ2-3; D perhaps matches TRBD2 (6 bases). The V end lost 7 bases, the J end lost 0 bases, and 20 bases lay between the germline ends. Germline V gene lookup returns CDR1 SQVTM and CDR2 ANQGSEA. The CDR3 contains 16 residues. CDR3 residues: CSARRGTQPSTDTQYF. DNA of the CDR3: TGCAGCGCCCGCCGGGGGACCCAGCCAAGCACAGATACGCAGTATTTT.

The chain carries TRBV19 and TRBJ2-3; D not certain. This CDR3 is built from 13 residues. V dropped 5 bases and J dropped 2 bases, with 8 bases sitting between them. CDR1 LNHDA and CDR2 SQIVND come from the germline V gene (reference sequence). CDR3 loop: CASSQENTDTQYF. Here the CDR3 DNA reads TGTGCCAGTAGTCAAGAGAACACAGATACGCAGTATTTT.

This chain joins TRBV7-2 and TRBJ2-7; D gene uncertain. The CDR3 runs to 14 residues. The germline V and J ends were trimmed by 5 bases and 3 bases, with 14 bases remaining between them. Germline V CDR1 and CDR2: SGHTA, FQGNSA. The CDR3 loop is CASSPRVSRYEQYF. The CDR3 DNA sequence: TGTGCCAGCAGCCCCCGGGTTAGTCGCTACGAGCAGTACTTC. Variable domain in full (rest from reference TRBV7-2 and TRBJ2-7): GAGVSQSPSNKVTEKGKDVELRCDPISGHTALYWYRQSLGQGLEFLIYFQGNSAPDKSGLPSDRFSAERTGGSVSTLTIQRTQQEDSAVYLCASSPRVSRYEQYFGPGTRLTVT.

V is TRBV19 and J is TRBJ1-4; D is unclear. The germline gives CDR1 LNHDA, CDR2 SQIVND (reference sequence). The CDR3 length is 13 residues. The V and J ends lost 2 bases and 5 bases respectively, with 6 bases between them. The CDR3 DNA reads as TGTGCCAGTAGTATAAGACCGAATGAAAAACTGTTTTTT. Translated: CASSIRPNEKLFF.

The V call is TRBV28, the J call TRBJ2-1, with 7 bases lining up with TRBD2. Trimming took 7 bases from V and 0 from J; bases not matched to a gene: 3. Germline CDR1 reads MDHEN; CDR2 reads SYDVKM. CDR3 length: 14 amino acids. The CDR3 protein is CASTPSGSYNEQFF. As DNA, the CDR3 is TGTGCCAGCACGCCTAGCGGCTCCTACAATGAGCAGTTCTTC.

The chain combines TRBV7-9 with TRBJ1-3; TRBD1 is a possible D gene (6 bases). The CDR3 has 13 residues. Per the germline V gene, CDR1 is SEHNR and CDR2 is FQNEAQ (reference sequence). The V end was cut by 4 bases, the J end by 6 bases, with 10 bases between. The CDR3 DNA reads TGTGCCAGCAGCTACACAGGGTTAAACACCATATATTTT. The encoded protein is CASSYTGLNTIYF. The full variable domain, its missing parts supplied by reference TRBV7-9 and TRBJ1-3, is DTGVSQNPRHKITKRGQNVTFRCDPISEHNRLYWYRQTLGQGPEFLTYFQNEAQLEKSRLLSDRFSAERPKGSFSTLEIQRTEQGDSAMYLCASSYTGLNTIYFGEGSWLTVV.

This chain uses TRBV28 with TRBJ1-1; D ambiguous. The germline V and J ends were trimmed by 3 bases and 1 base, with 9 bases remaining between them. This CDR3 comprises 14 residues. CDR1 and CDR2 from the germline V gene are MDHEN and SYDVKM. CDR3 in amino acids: CASSLGAANTEAFF. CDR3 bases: TGTGCCAGCAGTTTGGGCGCAGCGAACACTGAAGCTTTCTTT.

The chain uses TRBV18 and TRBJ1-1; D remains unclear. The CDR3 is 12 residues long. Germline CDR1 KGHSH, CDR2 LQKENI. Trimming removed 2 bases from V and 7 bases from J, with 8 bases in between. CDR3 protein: CASSPFGLEAFF. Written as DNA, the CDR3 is TGTGCCAGCTCACCATTCGGCCTTGAAGCTTTCTTT.

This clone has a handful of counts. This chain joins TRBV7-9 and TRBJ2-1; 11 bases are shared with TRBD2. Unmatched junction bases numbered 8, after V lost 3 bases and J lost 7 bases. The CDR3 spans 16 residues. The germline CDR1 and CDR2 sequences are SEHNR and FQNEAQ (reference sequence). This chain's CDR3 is CASSFLTSGEANEQFF. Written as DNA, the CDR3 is TGTGCCAGCAGCTTCCTGACTAGCGGGGAGGCGAATGAGCAGTTCTTC.

CDR3 amino acids: CASTPMGANTGELFF. The DNA of the CDR3 is TGTGCCAGCACCCCGATGGGAGCGAACACCGGGGAGCTGTTTTTT. V usage is TRBV11-2 and J usage is TRBJ2-2, with TRBD2 as a possible D gene (5 bases). The CDR3 loop spans 15 amino acids. From germline, CDR1 is SGHAT and CDR2 FQNNGV. V lost 7 bases and J 0 bases, leaving 12 bases between the germline ends.

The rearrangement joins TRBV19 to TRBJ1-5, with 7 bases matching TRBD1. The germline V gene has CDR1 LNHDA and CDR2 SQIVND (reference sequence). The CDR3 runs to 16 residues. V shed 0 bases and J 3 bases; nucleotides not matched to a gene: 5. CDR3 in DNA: TGTGCCAGTAGTATAGAAAACAGGGGTACCAATCAGCCCCAGCATTTT. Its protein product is CASSIENRGTNQPQHF. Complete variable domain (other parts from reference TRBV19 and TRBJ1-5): DGGITQSPKYLFRKEGQNVTLSCEQNLNHDAMYWYRQDPGQGLRLIYYSQIVNDFQKGDIAEGYSVSREKKESFPLTVTSAQKNPTAFYLCASSIENRGTNQPQHFGDGTRLSIL.

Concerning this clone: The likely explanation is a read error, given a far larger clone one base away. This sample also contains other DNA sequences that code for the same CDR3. CDR3 sequence (DNA): TGTGCCAGCAGCGACATTAGCAATCAGCCCCAGCATTTT. Encoded protein: CASSDISNQPQHF. This chain joins TRBV2 and TRBJ1-5; D is undetermined. From germline, CDR1 is SNHLY and CDR2 FYNNEI. The CDR3 contains 13 residues. The V gene lost 6 bases and the J gene lost 0 bases, with 6 bases spanning the gap.

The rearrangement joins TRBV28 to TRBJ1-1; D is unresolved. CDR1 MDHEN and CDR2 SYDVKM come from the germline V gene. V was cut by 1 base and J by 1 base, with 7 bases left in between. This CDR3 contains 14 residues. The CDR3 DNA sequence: TGTGCCAGCAGTTTATTGCGGGGGAACACTGAAGCTTTCTTT. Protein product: CASSLLRGNTEAFF.

CDR3 nucleotides: TGTGCCAGCAGCGCCTTCAACGAGCAGTACTTC. This gives the protein CASSAFNEQYF. The chain has TRBV7-9 and TRBJ2-7; the D is unclear. The germline V gene encodes CDR1 SEHNR and CDR2 FQNEAQ (reference sequence). V lost 5 bases to trimming and J lost 5 bases, with 7 bases between them. This CDR3 region has 11 residues.